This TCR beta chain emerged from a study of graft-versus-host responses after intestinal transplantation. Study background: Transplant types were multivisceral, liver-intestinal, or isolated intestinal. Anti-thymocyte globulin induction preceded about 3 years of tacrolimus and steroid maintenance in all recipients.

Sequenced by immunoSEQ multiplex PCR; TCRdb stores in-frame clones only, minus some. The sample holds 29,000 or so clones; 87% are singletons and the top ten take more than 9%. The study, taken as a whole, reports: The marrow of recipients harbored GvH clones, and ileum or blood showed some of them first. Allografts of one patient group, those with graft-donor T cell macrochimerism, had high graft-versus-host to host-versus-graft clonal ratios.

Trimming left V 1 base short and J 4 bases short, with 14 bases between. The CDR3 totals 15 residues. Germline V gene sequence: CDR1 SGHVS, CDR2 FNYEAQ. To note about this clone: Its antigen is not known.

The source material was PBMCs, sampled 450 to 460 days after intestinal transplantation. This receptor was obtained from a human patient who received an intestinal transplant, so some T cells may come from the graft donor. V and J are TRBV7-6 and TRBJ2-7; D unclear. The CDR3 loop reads CASSLEARDGYEQYF. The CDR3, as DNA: TGTGCCAGCAGCTTAGAGGCAAGGGATGGGTACGAGCAGTACTTC.